The source of this TCR beta chain is a study of Tregs in tolerant kidney transplant recipients. Profiled with immunoSEQ multiplex PCR; TCRdb holds only in-frame clones, not every one. Found here are about 240,000 clones, 84% of them singletons; the top ten hold 0.55% to 0.65%. Whole-study findings and limits: Findings come from small patient numbers and require larger validation. Biological reproducibility was not directly addressed in this study.

A note on this clone: Its antigen is unidentified.

Germline-derived CDR1 and CDR2 are MNHEY and SMNVEV (reference sequence). The CDR3 has 17 amino acids. CD4+CD25+CD127- Tregs, CD4+CD25- non-Tregs, CD4 and CD8 cells were sorted. J is TRBJ1-1 and V is TRBV27; 10 nucleotides line up with TRBD1. The sequenced material came from CD4+ T cells from blood. The source of this sequence is a human donor in good health. Here the CDR3 reads CSPAIFDRGHIDTEAFF. CDR3 coding DNA: TGTTCGCCAGCAATATTCGACAGGGGGCACATCGACACTGAAGCTTTCTTT.